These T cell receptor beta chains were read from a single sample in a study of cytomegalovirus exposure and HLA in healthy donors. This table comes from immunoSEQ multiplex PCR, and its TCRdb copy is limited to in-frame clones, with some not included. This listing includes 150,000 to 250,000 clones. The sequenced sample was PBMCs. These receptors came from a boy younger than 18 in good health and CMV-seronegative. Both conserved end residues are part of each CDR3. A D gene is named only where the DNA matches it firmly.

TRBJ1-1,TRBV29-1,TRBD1,CSVQGQGKAFF,TGCAGCGTCCAAGGACAGGGCAAAGCTTTCTTT
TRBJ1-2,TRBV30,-,CAWGGAPNYGYTF,TGTGCCTGGGGGGGGGCTCCTAACTATGGCTACACCTTC
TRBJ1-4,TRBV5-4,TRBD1,CASSSDRNEKLFF,TGTGCCAGCAGTTCGGACAGGAATGAAAAACTGTTTTTT
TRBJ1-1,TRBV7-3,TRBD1,CASSQDRGTAEAFF,TGTGCCAGCAGCCAAGACAGGGGGACCGCTGAAGCTTTCTTT
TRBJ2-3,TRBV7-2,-,CASSLVVRSTDTQYF,TGTGCCAGCAGCTTAGTGGTCCGGAGCACAGATACGCAGTATTTT
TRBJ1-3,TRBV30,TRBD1,CAWSFRDRALVRSGNTIYF,TGTGCCTGGAGTTTCCGGGACAGGGCTCTTGTCCGCTCTGGAAACACCATATATTTT
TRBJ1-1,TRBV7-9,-,CASSYISNTEAFF,TGTGCCAGCAGCTACATAAGTAACACTGAAGCTTTCTTT
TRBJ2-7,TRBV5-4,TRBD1,CASSLGSQGASEQYF,TGTGCCAGCAGCTTGGGGTCCCAGGGGGCGAGCGAGCAGTACTTC
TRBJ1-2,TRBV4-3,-,CASSPHGGGYGYTF,TGCGCCAGCAGCCCACATGGGGGCGGCTATGGCTACACCTTC
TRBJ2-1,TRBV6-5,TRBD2,CASSYQTGTSPREQFF,TGTGCCAGCAGTTATCAGACCGGGACTAGCCCCCGTGAGCAGTTCTTC
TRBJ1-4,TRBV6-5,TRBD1,CASRRQGVGEKLFF,TGTGCCAGCAGGCGACAGGGGGTTGGTGAAAAACTGTTTTTT
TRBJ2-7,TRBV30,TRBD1,CASPGQGGEQYF,TGTGCCTCGCCGGGACAGGGCGGCGAGCAGTACTTC
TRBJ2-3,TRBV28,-,CASSSAGGSTDTQYF,TGTGCCAGCAGTTCTGCCGGGGGATCCACAGATACGCAGTATTTT
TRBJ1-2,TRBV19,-,CASSPSGGRLGYTF,TGTGCCAGTAGTCCAAGCGGTGGACGGCTGGGCTACACCTTC
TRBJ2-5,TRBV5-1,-,CASAGETQYF,TGCGCCAGCGCGGGGGAGACCCAGTACTTC
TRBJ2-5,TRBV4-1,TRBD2,CASSQGLRGARETQYF,TGCGCCAGCAGCCAAGGGTTGCGGGGGGCGAGGGAGACCCAGTACTTC
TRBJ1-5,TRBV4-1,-,CASSQGEQGGQPQHF,TGCGCCAGCAGCCAAGGGGAACAGGGCGGCCAGCCCCAGCATTTT